This TCR beta chain was retrieved from a study of CXCR3-negative and CXCR3-positive naive CD8 T cells. Overall study: TRB reads totalled about 135 million, about 1.5 +/- 0.3 million per library.

Notes on this clonotype: Its target is unknown.

The libraries of TRB cDNA were prepared using 5' RACE with UMI labels. With the 5' RACE reads reprocessed, TCRdb shows one record per CDR3 protein and no DNA. The sample table sets out 140,000 to 150,000 distinct CDR3 sequences. The CD45RO-CCR7+CD27+CD95- phenotype denoted naive CD8+ T cells. Study-wide findings and caveats: For the naive subsets, surface CD5 was similar, and TCR strength was inferred from TRB CDR3 properties. In CXCR3-positive naive cells, the TRB CDR3s were more hydrophobic than in CXCR3-negative naive cells. Unlike memory cells, which differed, naive CXCR3-negative and CXCR3-positive cells had similar TRBV-TRBJ usage.

This clonotype originated in a human donor in good health. Some clones in this sample may be carry-over from other donors' samples. Material for sequencing was naive CXCR3+ CD8+ T cells from blood. Subset given: CD45RO-CCR7+CD27+CD95- naive CD8+ T cells expressing CXCR3 (TNR3+).

CDR3 sequence: CASSPPPPDTQYF. V is TRBV5-1 and J is TRBJ2-3; no DNA is available, so the TRBD1 call from TCRdb remains unchecked. The CDR3 has 13 amino acids. Germline lookup yields CDR1 SGHRS and CDR2 YFSETQ.